A selection of T cell receptor beta chains follows, all from one sample in a study of early T cells in non-severe SARS-CoV-2 infection. TCRdb reprocessed the 5' RACE reads with MiXCR, giving one entry per CDR3 protein. Of 50,000 to 85,000 distinct CDR3 sequences in the sample, 9.1% were seen once. The sequenced material came from whole blood. Source of these receptors: an adult who was a healthcare worker with PCR-confirmed SARS-CoV-2 infection or an uninfected control (not recorded which). The CDR3 runs from the conserved cysteine through the conserved F or W. Each record gives: V gene, CDR3 protein.

V gene: TRBV9
CDR3 protein: CASSVAGRREEKLFF

V gene: TRBV24-1
CDR3 protein: CATSDWGRDQFF

V gene: TRBV4-3
CDR3 protein: CASSQDFGETQYF

V gene: TRBV7-2
CDR3 protein: CASSLVGLVSSEQFF

V gene: TRBV14
CDR3 protein: CASSQLSREVNTGELFF

V gene: TRBV7-9
CDR3 protein: CASSPRTLTDTQYF

V gene: TRBV20-1
CDR3 protein: CSARVVQGTGNTIYF

V gene: TRBV7-9
CDR3 protein: CASTRTEHYGYTF

V gene: TRBV5-4
CDR3 protein: CASSFGGLTDTQYF

V gene: TRBV6-2/TRBV6-3
CDR3 protein: CASRRQGWYF

V gene: TRBV7-8
CDR3 protein: CASSLRAGNEKLFF

V gene: TRBV12-3/TRBV12-4
CDR3 protein: CASSFSGRGAYNEQFF

V gene: TRBV4-2
CDR3 protein: CASSPRSLAGGPGELFF

V gene: TRBV14
CDR3 protein: CASSPDSSTYNEQFF

V gene: TRBV7-6
CDR3 protein: CASSLVGGGGTGELFF

V gene: TRBV6-2/TRBV6-3
CDR3 protein: CASSYGGPNQPQHF